Below are 10 T cell receptor beta chains sequenced from a single sample in a study of a mutant IDH1 vaccine in newly diagnosed glioma. Assay: immunoSEQ multiplex PCR; the TCRdb copy retains only in-frame clones and omits some. The table includes 90,000 to 100,000 clones, around 90% detected once. Indicated time point: baseline, week 1 (first vaccination visit). Treatment noted: pre-vaccination baseline after standard-of-care therapy. Specimen: PBMCs, collected from a glioma patient treated with radiotherapy, temozolomide or both. Receptors originate from a woman between 45 and 60 years old with glioma.

This CDR3 reads CASSYSGEAGEKLFF. CDR3 nucleotide sequence: TGTGCCAGCAGTTACTCCGGGGAGGCGGGTGAAAAACTGTTTTTT. V usage is TRBV6-5 and J usage is TRBJ1-4; D uncertain. Germline CDR1 and CDR2: MNHEY and SVGAGI. V was cut by 0 bases and J by 7 bases, with 12 bases left in between. The CDR3 spans 15 residues.

This chain connects TRBV27 to TRBJ2-7; the match to TRBD2 covers 8 bases. The CDR3 runs 14 residues. The V segment lost 4 bases and the J segment 1 base; nucleotides outside the gene matches: 3. The germline V gene has CDR1 MNHEY and CDR2 SMNVEV (reference sequence). The CDR3 region has the DNA TGTGCCAGCAGTTCCGGACTAGCTTCCTACGAGCAGTACTTC. Translating gives CASSSGLASYEQYF.

This rearrangement joins TRBV4-1 to TRBJ2-3; D is unclear. This CDR3 has 16 residues. Trimming cost V 1 base and J 2 bases, with 13 bases left between them. CDR1 MGHRA and CDR2 YSYEKL come from the germline V gene. Here the CDR3 DNA reads TGCGCCAGCAGCCAAGTCAACCCCTCTGACACAGATACGCAGTATTTT. It yields the protein CASSQVNPSDTDTQYF.

The chain links TRBV19 to TRBJ1-2; no reliable D call. The ends were cut back, 3 bases at V and 7 bases at J, with 9 bases in the middle. CDR1 LNHDA and CDR2 SQIVND come from the germline V gene (reference sequence). CDR3 size: 12 residues. The CDR3 DNA sequence: TGTGCCAGTAGTATGCGGGCGATTGGCTACACCTTC. Its translation is CASSMRAIGYTF.

The CDR3 coding sequence is TGTGCCAGCAGTAATCGACTAGCGGGTGAGCAGTACTTC. Translated: CASSNRLAGEQYF. The rearrangement joins TRBV6-6 to TRBJ2-5; 10 bases are a match to TRBD2. The germline gives CDR1 MNHNY, CDR2 SVGAGI (reference sequence). The CDR3 is 13 amino acids. With V trimmed by 5 bases and J by 11 bases, 8 bases remained unmatched.

The chain joins TRBV19 to TRBJ1-4, with 8 nucleotides matching TRBD1. Germline V gene sequence: CDR1 LNHDA, CDR2 SQIVND (reference sequence). Losses at the gene ends were 6 bases for V and 5 bases for J; bases not matched to a gene: 5. The CDR3 extends over 14 amino acids. CDR3 sequence reads: CASRLQGGNEKLFF. The CDR3 DNA reads as TGTGCCAGTAGACTACAGGGGGGAAATGAAAAACTGTTTTTT. The variable domain in full, completed from reference TRBV19 and TRBJ1-4, reads DGGITQSPKYLFRKEGQNVTLSCEQNLNHDAMYWYRQDPGQGLRLIYYSQIVNDFQKGDIAEGYSVSREKKESFPLTVTSAQKNPTAFYLCASRLQGGNEKLFFGSGTQLSVL.

This chain links TRBV6-6 with TRBJ2-5, with D uncertain. Germline V gives CDR1 MNHNY, CDR2 SVGAGI (reference sequence). The V end lost 10 bases, the J end lost 1 base, and 10 bases lay between the germline ends. CDR3 length equals 12 residues. The CDR3 sequence is CATTWSQETQYF. In nucleotides, the CDR3 is TGTGCCACCACATGGAGCCAAGAGACCCAGTACTTC.

The J gene is TRBJ2-1, the V gene TRBV5-4, with D hard to call. CDR1 is SGHNT and CDR2 is YYREEE in the germline V gene (reference sequence). Trimming shortened V by 3 bases and J by 5 bases, and 3 bases separated the two germline ends. There are 11 residues in the CDR3. DNA for the CDR3: TGTGCCAGCAGCTCAGACAATGAGCAGTTCTTC. Protein product: CASSSDNEQFF.

This clone was picked up one time. J is TRBJ1-1 and V is TRBV18, with D uncertain. The CDR3 spans 15 residues. The germline V gene has CDR1 KGHSH and CDR2 LQKENI. Trimming shortened V by 6 bases and J by 0 bases, and 14 bases separated the two germline ends. The DNA for the CDR3 is TGTGCCAGCTCCACATCTACCAGGATGAACACTGAAGCTTTCTTT. Translating it yields CASSTSTRMNTEAFF.

CDR3 sequence reads: CASSPIGGGQSSNQPQHF. The CDR3 DNA reads as TGCGCCAGCAGCCCCATAGGGGGGGGTCAGTCAAGCAATCAGCCCCAGCATTTT. This chain joins TRBV4-1 and TRBJ1-5; perhaps TRBD1 as D (6 bases). This CDR3 is built from 18 residues. Germline V CDR1 and CDR2: MGHRA, YSYEKL. V lost 4 bases to trimming and J lost 1 base, with 20 bases between them.